The sequence of this T cell receptor beta chain was determined in a study of T cell responses to AZD1222 COVID-19 vaccine. Broader study findings: Repertoires were obtained solely post-peak T cell response.

This clone occurred a few times. Its antigen is as yet unknown. Profiled with immunoSEQ multiplex PCR; TCRdb holds only in-frame clones, not every one. The profile covers just under 90,000 clones, with about 91% appearing a single time and about 9.3% taken by the ten largest. CDR3 length equals 15 residues. CDR1 and CDR2 (germline): SEHNR, FQNEAQ (reference sequence). Trimming left V 1 base short and J 0 bases short, with 7 bases between. The source was peripheral blood, collected on day 0 of MenACWY control vaccination. The V and J genes are TRBV7-9 and TRBJ2-4; D could derive from TRBD1 or TRBD2 (5 bases each). The clonotype originates from an adult in good health. This chain's CDR3 is CASSLVGGAKNIQYF. CDR3 nucleotides: TGTGCCAGCAGCTTAGTTGGGGGAGCCAAAAACATTCAGTACTTC.